The 15 T cell receptor beta chains presented below share a single source sample, sequenced in a study of T cell responses to AZD1222 COVID-19 vaccine. TCRdb's copy holds only in-frame clones and misses some; the assay was immunoSEQ multiplex PCR. This table has around 120,000 clones, about 90% appearing once. The material sequenced was peripheral blood, taken on day 0 of AZD1222 vaccination. Receptors originate from an adult in good health.

The rearrangement joins TRBV18 to TRBJ2-7; D gene ambiguous. This CDR3 spans 14 amino acids. Trimming left V 3 bases short and J 0 bases short, with 9 bases between. Germline assignment: CDR1 KGHSH and CDR2 LQKENI. The CDR3: CASSPSPSSYEQYF. For the CDR3, the DNA is TGTGCCAGCTCACCCAGCCCCTCCTCCTACGAGCAGTACTTC.

The chain has TRBV29-1 and TRBJ2-3; either TRBD1 or TRBD2 may fit D (5 bases each). Germline CDR1 and CDR2: SQVTM and ANQGSEA. The CDR3 has 10 residues. The CDR3 loop reads CIVGTDTQYF. The CDR3 DNA is TGCATAGTCGGGACCGATACGCAGTATTTT.

This clone was found once. The chain is built from TRBV29-1 and TRBJ2-4; D may be TRBD1 (5 bases). Germline CDR1 SQVTM, CDR2 ANQGSEA. V was trimmed by 4 bases and J by 1 base, leaving 11 bases between them. This CDR3 region has 14 residues. The CDR3 reads CSVVQGLAKNIQYF. The CDR3 coding sequence is TGCAGCGTTGTCCAGGGCCTTGCCAAAAACATTCAGTACTTC.

The V gene is TRBV4-1, the J gene TRBJ2-2; D uncertain. The CDR3 contains 15 residues. Trimming took off 1 base at V and 4 bases at J, with 10 bases between the two ends. CDR1 is MGHRA, CDR2 YSYEKL, per germline. CDR3 sequence reads: CASSQASRITGELFF. The DNA for the CDR3 is TGCGCCAGCAGCCAAGCCTCTAGAATCACCGGGGAGCTGTTTTTT.

The chain is built from TRBV5-6 and TRBJ1-5; D not certain. V lost 1 base and J 2 bases, leaving 4 bases between the germline ends. Germline assignment: CDR1 SGHDT and CDR2 YYEEEE. The CDR3 spans 13 residues. The DNA for the CDR3 is TGTGCCAGCAGCTTGACAGGCAATCAGCCCCAGCATTTT. Residues: CASSLTGNQPQHF.

The rearrangement joins TRBV5-1 to TRBJ1-6; D perhaps matches TRBD1 (5 bases). From germline, CDR1 is SGHRS and CDR2 YFSETQ. This CDR3 has 15 amino acids. V was pared by 4 bases and J by 7 bases, with 15 bases between. CDR3 region: CASSAVQGANSPLHF. In DNA, the CDR3 is TGCGCCAGCAGCGCCGTCCAAGGGGCAAATTCACCCCTCCACTTT.

This clone came up a few times. V gene TRBV11-2 combines with J gene TRBJ1-2, with a possible D match to TRBD1 (5 bases). This CDR3 is 15 amino acids long. Germline V gene lookup returns CDR1 SGHAT and CDR2 FQNNGV. Trimming took 2 bases from V and 6 from J, leaving 16 bases between them. The CDR3 loop is CASSLYFGAGDGYTF. CDR3 DNA sequence: TGTGCCAGCAGCTTATACTTTGGGGCGGGGGATGGCTACACCTTC. Supplemented by reference TRBV11-2 and TRBJ1-2, the full variable domain reads EAGVAQSPRYKIIEKRQSVAFWCNPISGHATLYWYQQILGQGPKLLIQFQNNGVVDDSQLPKDRFSAERLKGVDSTLKIQPAKLEDSAVYLCASSLYFGAGDGYTFGSGTRLTVV.

This sequence joins TRBV10-3 and TRBJ2-5; possibly TRBD2 for D (5 bases). This CDR3 has 13 residues. Germline CDR1 and CDR2: ENHRY and SYGVKD. V dropped 3 bases and J dropped 2 bases, with 7 bases sitting between them. CDR3 DNA: TGTGCCATCAGTGATGGAGGACAAGAGACCCAGTACTTC. The encoded protein is CAISDGGQETQYF.

This clone has a handful of counts. The chain combines TRBV7-2 with TRBJ2-2; 9 positions agree with TRBD1. The CDR3 extends over 15 amino acids. J was trimmed by 7 bases and V by 5 bases; bases with no gene match: 8. Germline-derived CDR1 and CDR2 are SGHTA and FQGNSA. CDR3 coding DNA: TGTGCCAGCAGCGGCCGGGACAGGGCGTTCGGGGAGCTGTTTTTT. Protein: CASSGRDRAFGELFF.

The genes are TRBV19 and TRBJ1-4; D possibly corresponds to TRBD1 (6 bases). The ends were cut back, 8 bases at V and 6 bases at J, with 19 bases in the middle. CDR3 length: 15 residues. The germline V gene has CDR1 LNHDA and CDR2 SQIVND (reference sequence). The CDR3: CASSTGWVVDEKLFF. CDR3 nucleotides: TGTGCCAGTTCGACAGGATGGGTAGTGGATGAAAAACTGTTTTTT.

The chain links TRBV14 to TRBJ1-1; no clear D. CDR1 and CDR2 (germline): SGHDN, FVKESK. Trimming pared 4 bases from V and 3 bases from J, leaving 6 bases between. The CDR3 is 12 residues long. The CDR3 coding sequence is TGTGCCAGCAGCCTCTACGACACTGAAGCTTTCTTT. It translates to CASSLYDTEAFF.

The genes are TRBV7-2 and TRBJ1-3, with a possible D match to TRBD1 (5 bases). Germline assignment: CDR1 SGHTA and CDR2 FQGNSA. The CDR3 runs 14 residues. Trimming cost V 0 bases and J 4 bases, with 7 bases left between them. The CDR3 here is CASSLAGVGNTIYF. In nucleotides, the CDR3 is TGTGCCAGCAGCTTAGCAGGGGTCGGAAACACCATATATTTT. The whole variable domain, filled in from reference TRBV7-2 and TRBJ1-3, reads GAGVSQSPSNKVTEKGKDVELRCDPISGHTALYWYRQSLGQGLEFLIYFQGNSAPDKSGLPSDRFSAERTGGSVSTLTIQRTQQEDSAVYLCASSLAGVGNTIYFGEGSWLTVV.

The rearrangement uses TRBV3-1 (or the pseudogene TRBV3-2) and TRBJ2-7, with D maybe TRBD2 (5 bases). This CDR3 region has 13 residues. The germline gives CDR1 LGHDT, CDR2 YNNKEL (reference sequence). Trimming took 1 base from V and 6 from J, leaving 10 bases between them. CDR3 coding DNA: TGTGCCAGCAGCCAAGTCGGGGTTCTCGAGCAGTACTTC. It specifies CASSQVGVLEQYF.

The chain couples TRBV2 to TRBJ2-1; D remains unclear. CDR1 and CDR2 from the germline V gene are SNHLY and FYNNEI. The CDR3 covers 13 residues. V was shortened by 2 bases and J by 5 bases, with 7 bases between the two germline ends. The CDR3 sequence is CASSERPDNEQFF. CDR3 nucleotides: TGTGCCAGCAGTGAACGGCCCGACAATGAGCAGTTCTTC. Full variable domain (rest looked up from reference TRBV2 and TRBJ2-1): EPEVTQTPSHQVTQMGQEVILRCVPISNHLYFYWYRQILGQKVEFLVSFYNNEISEKSEIFDDQFSVERPDGSNFTLKIRSTKLEDSAMYFCASSERPDNEQFFGPGTRLTVL.

This chain connects TRBV30 to TRBJ2-3, with 16 bases aligning to TRBD2. Trimming cost V 2 bases and J 0 bases; bases outside gene matches: 11. CDR1 and CDR2 (germline): GTSNPN, SVGIG (reference sequence). This CDR3 spans 20 amino acids. The DNA for the CDR3 is TGTGCCTGGAGTACACCGGGACTAGCGGGGGGGGTATATAGCACAGATACGCAGTATTTT. It encodes CAWSTPGLAGGVYSTDTQYF.